This T cell receptor beta chain was recovered during a study of T-cell reconstitution after alpha-beta-depleted transplantation in children. V shed 3 bases, J shed 5 bases, and the junction held 2 bases outside the gene matches. Germline V gives CDR1 GTSNPN, CDR2 SVGIG (reference sequence). The CDR3 consists of 12 residues. This clonotype was detected many times. Unique molecular identifiers featured in how the TCRbeta library was prepared. TCRdb re-analysed the PCR reads in MiXCR, keeping a single row per CDR3 protein. The sample holds roughly 200,000 distinct CDR3 sequences, roughly 7.5% seen once. The clonotype originates from a human donor who donated a stem cell graft to a child with Wiskott-Aldrich syndrome. The genes are TRBV30 and TRBJ2-5, with 8 bases lining up with TRBD1. Sample: PBMCs from the stem cell graft donor, taken from the stem cell graft. CDR3: CAWRQGGETQYF. CDR3 bases: TGTGCCTGGAGACAGGGGGGCGAGACCCAGTACTTC.